This TCR beta chain came from a study of PD-1 blockade in mismatch repair-deficient tumors. Looking at the study overall: Enrolled about 2013-2017, patients had progressing, pretreated mismatch repair-deficient cancers of about a dozen types.

Per the germline V gene, CDR1 is SQVTM and CDR2 is ANQGSEA. V lost 4 bases and J 0 bases, leaving 6 bases between the germline ends. This CDR3 spans 12 amino acids. Profiled with immunoSEQ multiplex PCR; TCRdb holds only in-frame clones, not every one. This table holds approximately 17,000 clones, approximately 80% found once. Notes on the study in general: Rapid post-treatment expansion, then contraction, generally preceding radiologic response, marked tumor-resident clones.

Turning to this clone: The antigen is undetermined.

The input for sequencing was PBMCs, taken less than 25 weeks after starting pembrolizumab. The origin of this receptor is an adult with mismatch repair-deficient cancer. The chain combines TRBV29-1 with TRBJ1-1; D is ambiguous. CDR3 in DNA: TGCAGCGTTGGGCAACTGAACACTGAAGCTTTCTTT. It translates to CSVGQLNTEAFF.